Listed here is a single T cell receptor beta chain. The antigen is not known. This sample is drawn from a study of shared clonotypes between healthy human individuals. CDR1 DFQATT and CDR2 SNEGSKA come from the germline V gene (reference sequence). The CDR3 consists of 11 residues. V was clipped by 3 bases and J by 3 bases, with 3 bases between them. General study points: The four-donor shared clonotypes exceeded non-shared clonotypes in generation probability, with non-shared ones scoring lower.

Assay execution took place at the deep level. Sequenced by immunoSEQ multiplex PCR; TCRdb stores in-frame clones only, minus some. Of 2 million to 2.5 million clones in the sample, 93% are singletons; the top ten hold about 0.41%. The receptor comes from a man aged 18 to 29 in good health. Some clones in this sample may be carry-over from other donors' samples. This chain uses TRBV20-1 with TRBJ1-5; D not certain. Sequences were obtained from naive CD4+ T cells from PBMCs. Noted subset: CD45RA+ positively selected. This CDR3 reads CSARNNQPQHF. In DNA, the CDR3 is TGCAGTGCTAGGAACAATCAGCCCCAGCATTTT.